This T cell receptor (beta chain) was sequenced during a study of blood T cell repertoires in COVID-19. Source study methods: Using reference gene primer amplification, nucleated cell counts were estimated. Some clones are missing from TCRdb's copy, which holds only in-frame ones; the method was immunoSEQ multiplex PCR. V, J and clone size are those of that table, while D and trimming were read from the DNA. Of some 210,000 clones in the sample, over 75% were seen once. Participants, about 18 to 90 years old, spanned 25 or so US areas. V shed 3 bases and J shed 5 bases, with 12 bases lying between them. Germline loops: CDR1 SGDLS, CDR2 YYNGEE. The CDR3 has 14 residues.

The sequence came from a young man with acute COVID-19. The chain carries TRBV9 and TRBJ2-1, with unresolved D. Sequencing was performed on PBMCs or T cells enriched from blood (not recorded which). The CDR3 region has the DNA TGTGCCAGCAGCGACAGTCATTGGAACAATGAGCAGTTCTTC. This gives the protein CASSDSHWNNEQFF.